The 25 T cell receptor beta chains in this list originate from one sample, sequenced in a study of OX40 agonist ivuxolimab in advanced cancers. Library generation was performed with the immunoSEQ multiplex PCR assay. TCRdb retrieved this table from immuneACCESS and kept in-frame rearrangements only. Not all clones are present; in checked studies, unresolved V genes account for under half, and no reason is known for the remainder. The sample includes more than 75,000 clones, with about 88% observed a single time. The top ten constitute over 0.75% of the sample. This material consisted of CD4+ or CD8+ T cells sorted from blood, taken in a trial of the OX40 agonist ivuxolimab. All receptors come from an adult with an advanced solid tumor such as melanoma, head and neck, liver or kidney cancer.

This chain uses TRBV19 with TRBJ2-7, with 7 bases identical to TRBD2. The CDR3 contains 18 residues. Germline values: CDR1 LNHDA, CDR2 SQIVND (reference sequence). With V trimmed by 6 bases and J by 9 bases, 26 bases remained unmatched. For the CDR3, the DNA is TGTGCCAGTAGCGTCAGGTCGGGGACCACAGCGGGACTACACGGGCAGTACTTC. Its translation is CASSVRSGTTAGLHGQYF.

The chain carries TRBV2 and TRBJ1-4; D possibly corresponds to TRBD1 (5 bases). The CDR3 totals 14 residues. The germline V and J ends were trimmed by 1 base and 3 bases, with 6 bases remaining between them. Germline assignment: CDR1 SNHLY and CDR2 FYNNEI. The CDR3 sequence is CASSEGGANEKLFF. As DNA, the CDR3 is TGTGCCAGCAGTGAAGGAGGGGCTAATGAAAAACTGTTTTTT.

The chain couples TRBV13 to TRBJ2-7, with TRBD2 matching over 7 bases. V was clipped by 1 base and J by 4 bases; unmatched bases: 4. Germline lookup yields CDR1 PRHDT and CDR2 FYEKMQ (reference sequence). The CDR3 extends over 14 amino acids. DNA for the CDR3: TGTGCCAGCAGCTTAGCGGGAGGTGTGTACGAGCAGTACTTC. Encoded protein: CASSLAGGVYEQYF.

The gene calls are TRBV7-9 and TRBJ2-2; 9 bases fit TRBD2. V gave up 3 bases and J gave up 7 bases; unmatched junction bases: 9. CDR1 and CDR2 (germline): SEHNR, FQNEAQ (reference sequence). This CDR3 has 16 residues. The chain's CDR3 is CASSFRASGNNGELFF. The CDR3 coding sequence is TGTGCCAGCAGCTTTAGGGCTAGCGGGAATAACGGGGAGCTGTTTTTT.

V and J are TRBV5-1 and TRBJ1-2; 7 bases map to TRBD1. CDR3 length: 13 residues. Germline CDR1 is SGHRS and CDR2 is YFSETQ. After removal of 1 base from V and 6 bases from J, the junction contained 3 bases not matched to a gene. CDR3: CASSLRQGDGYTF. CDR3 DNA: TGCGCCAGCAGCTTGAGACAGGGTGATGGCTACACCTTC. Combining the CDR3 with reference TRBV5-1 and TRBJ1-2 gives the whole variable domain KAGVTQTPRYLIKTRGQQVTLSCSPISGHRSVSWYQQTPGQGLQFLFEYFSETQRNKGNFPGRFSGRQFSNSRSEMNVSTLELGDSALYLCASSLRQGDGYTFGSGTRLTVV.

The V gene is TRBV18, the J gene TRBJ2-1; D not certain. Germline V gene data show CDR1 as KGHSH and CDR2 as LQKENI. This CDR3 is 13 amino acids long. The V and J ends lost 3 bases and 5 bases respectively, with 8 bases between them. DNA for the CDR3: TGTGCCAGCTCACCTATGGTGGACAATGAGCAGTTCTTC. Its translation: CASSPMVDNEQFF.

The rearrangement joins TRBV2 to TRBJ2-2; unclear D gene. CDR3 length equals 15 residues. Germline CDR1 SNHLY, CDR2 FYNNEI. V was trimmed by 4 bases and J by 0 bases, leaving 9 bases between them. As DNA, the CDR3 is TGTGCCAGCAGTGGTAGAGTAGCGAACACCGGGGAGCTGTTTTTT. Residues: CASSGRVANTGELFF.

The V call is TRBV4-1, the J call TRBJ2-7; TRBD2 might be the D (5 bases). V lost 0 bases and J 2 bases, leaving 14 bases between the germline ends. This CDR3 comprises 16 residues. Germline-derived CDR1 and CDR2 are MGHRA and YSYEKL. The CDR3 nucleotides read TGCGCCAGCAGCCAAGAGCCGGGGAAGATAACCTACGAGCAGTACTTC. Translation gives CASSQEPGKITYEQYF.

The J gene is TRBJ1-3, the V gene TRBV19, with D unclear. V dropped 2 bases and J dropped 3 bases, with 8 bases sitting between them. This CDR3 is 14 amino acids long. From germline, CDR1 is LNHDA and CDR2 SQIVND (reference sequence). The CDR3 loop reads CASSITGVGNTIYF. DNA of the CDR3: TGTGCCAGTAGTATAACCGGGGTTGGAAACACCATATATTTT.

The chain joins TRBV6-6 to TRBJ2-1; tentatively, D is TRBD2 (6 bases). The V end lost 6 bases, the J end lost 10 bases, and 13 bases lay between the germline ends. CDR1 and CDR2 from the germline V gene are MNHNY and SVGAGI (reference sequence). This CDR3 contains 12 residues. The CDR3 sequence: CASSPRGWEQFF. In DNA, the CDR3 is TGTGCCAGCAGCCCACGGGGGTGGGAGCAGTTCTTC.

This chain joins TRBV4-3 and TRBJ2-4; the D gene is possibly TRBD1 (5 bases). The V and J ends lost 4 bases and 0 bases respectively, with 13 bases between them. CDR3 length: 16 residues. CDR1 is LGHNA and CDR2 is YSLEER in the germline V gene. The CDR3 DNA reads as TGCGCCAGCAGCCCGACAGTTTCTATAGCCAAAAACATTCAGTACTTC. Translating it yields CASSPTVSIAKNIQYF.

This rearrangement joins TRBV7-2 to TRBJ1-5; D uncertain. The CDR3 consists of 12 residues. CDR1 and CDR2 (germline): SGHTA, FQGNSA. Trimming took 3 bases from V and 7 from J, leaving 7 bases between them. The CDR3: CASSFIGQPQHF. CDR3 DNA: TGTGCCAGCAGCTTCATTGGGCAGCCCCAGCATTTT.

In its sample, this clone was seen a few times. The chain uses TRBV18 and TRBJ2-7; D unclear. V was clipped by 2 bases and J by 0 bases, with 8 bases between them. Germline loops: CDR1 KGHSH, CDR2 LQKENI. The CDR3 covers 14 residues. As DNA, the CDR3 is TGTGCCAGCTCACCAGGCATGAGCTCCTACGAGCAGTACTTC. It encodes CASSPGMSSYEQYF.

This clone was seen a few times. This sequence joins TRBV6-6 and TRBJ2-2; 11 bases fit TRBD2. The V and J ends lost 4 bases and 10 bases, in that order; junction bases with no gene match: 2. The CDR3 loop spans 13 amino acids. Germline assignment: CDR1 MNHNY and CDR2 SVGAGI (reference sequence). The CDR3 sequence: CASSFSGGVELFF. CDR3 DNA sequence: TGTGCCAGCAGTTTTAGCGGGGGGGTGGAGCTGTTTTTT.

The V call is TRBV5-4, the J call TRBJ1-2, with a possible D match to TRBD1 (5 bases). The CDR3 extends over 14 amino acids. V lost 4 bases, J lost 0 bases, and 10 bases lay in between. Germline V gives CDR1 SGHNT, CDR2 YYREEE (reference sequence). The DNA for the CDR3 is TGTGCCAGCAGCCTCGGGACTGCTAACTATGGCTACACCTTC. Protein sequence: CASSLGTANYGYTF.

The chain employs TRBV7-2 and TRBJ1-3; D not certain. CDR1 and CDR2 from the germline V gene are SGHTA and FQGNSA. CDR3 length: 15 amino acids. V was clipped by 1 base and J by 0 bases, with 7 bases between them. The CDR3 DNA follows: TGTGCCAGCAGCTTAGGGCCCAACTCTGGAAACACCATATATTTT. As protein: CASSLGPNSGNTIYF. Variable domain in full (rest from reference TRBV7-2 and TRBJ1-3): GAGVSQSPSNKVTEKGKDVELRCDPISGHTALYWYRQSLGQGLEFLIYFQGNSAPDKSGLPSDRFSAERTGGSVSTLTIQRTQQEDSAVYLCASSLGPNSGNTIYFGEGSWLTVV.

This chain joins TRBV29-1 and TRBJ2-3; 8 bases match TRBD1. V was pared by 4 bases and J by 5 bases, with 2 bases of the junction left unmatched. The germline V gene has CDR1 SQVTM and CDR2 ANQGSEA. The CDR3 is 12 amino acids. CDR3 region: CSVATGGDTQYF. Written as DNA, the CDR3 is TGCAGCGTTGCTACAGGGGGAGATACGCAGTATTTT.

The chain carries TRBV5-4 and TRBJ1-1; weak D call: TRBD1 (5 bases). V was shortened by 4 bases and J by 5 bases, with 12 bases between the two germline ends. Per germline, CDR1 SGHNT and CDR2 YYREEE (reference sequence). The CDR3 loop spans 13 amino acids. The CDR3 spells CASSRGHGTEAFF. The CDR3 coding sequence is TGTGCCAGCAGCCGAGGACACGGGACTGAAGCTTTCTTT.

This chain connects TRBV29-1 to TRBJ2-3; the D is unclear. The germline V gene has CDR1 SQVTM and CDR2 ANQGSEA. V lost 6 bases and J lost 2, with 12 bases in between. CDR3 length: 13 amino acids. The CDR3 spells CSVRLRLTDTQYF. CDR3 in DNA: TGCAGCGTCCGACTGCGCCTCACAGATACGCAGTATTTT.

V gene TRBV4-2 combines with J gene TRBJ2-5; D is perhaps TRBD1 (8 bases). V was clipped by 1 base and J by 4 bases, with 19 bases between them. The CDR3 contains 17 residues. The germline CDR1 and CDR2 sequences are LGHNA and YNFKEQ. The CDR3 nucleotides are TGTGCCAGCAGCCAAGCCCCAGTGGGGGGGACAGGAGAGACCCAGTACTTC. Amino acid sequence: CASSQAPVGGTGETQYF.

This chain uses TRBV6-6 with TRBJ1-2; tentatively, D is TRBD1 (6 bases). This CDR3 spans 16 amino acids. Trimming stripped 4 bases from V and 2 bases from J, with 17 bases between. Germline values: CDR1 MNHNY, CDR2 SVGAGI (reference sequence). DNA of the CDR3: TGTGCCAGCAGTTCACGGGGAGGGGGTGAGAACTATGGCTACACCTTC. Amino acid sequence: CASSSRGGGENYGYTF.

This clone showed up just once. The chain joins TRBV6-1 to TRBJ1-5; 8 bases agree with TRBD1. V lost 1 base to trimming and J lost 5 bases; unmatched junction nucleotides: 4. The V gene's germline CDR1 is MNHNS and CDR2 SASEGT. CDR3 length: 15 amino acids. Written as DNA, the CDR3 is TGTGCCAGCAGTGAAGTACCAGGGGGCGATCAGCCCCAGCATTTT. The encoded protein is CASSEVPGGDQPQHF.

Here the CDR3 reads CASSQDRPRGVETQYF. CDR3 in DNA: TGCGCCAGCAGCCAAGATCGGCCCAGGGGGGTTGAGACCCAGTACTTC. The chain has TRBV4-1 and TRBJ2-5; a possible D gene is TRBD1 (7 bases). V gave up 0 bases and J gave up 5 bases, with 16 bases separating them. Germline V CDR1 and CDR2: MGHRA, YSYEKL. The CDR3 is 16 residues long.

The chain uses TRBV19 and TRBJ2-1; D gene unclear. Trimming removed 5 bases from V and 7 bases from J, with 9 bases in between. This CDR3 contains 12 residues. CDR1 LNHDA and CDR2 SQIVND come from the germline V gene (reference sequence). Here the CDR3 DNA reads TGTGCCAGTAGTGCAGGACGGAATGAGCAGTTCTTC. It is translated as CASSAGRNEQFF.

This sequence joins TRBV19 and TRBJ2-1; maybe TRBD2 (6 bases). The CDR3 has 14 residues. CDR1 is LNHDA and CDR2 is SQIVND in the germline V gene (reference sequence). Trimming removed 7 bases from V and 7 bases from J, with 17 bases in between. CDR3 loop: CASNRGTDGNEQFF. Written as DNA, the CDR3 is TGTGCCAGTAATCGCGGGACTGATGGTAATGAGCAGTTCTTC.